Shown below are 30 T cell receptor beta chains from a single sample sequenced in a study of beta chain features in type 1 diabetes. Sequencing targeted expressed TCRB transcripts, as all isolated RNA had been reverse transcribed. Measured with immunoSEQ multiplex PCR; TCRdb has only the in-frame clones, and not every one. This sample has around 130,000 clones, with approximately 10% found just once. Points from the study as a whole: Across all four CD4+ subsets, people with type 1 diabetes showed modestly shorter TCRB CDR3s.

The antigens for these receptors are not known. The sequencing input was central memory CD4+ T cells from blood. These receptors were obtained from a man aged 30 to 39 with type 1 diabetes.

This clone was detected only a few times. CDR3 region: CASSRSGGVRHEQYF. In DNA form, the CDR3 reads TGTGCCAGCAGCCGCAGCGGTGGGGTTCGCCACGAGCAGTACTTC. The chain carries TRBV7-2 and TRBJ2-7, with D maybe TRBD2 (5 bases). CDR3 length: 15 amino acids. V dropped 5 bases and J dropped 5 bases, with 19 bases sitting between them. In germline, CDR1 is SGHTA, CDR2 FQGNSA.

The rearrangement joins TRBV29-1 to TRBJ2-7, with 7 bases that match TRBD1. The CDR3 is 14 amino acids. The V gene's germline CDR1 is SQVTM and CDR2 ANQGSEA. Trimming took 4 bases from V and 0 from J; bases not matched to a gene: 6. As DNA, the CDR3 is TGCAGCGTTGGGGGACAGATGAGCTCCTACGAGCAGTACTTC. Translated, it gives CSVGGQMSSYEQYF.

The chain recombines TRBV15 with TRBJ1-4; 7 nucleotides line up with TRBD1. V lost 0 bases to trimming and J lost 4 bases; unmatched junction nucleotides: 5. Germline loops: CDR1 LNHNV, CDR2 YYDKDF (reference sequence). This CDR3 contains 16 residues. Written as DNA, the CDR3 is TGTGCCACCAGCAGAGATGGGACAGCCTTTAATGAAAAACTGTTTTTT. This codes for CATSRDGTAFNEKLFF. The whole variable domain, remainder taken from reference TRBV15 and TRBJ1-4, is DAMVIQNPRYQVTQFGKPVTLSCSQTLNHNVMYWYQQKSSQAPKLLFHYYDKDFNNEADTPDNFQSRRPNTSFCFLDIRSPGLGDTAMYLCATSRDGTAFNEKLFFGSGTQLSVL.

The rearrangement uses TRBV4-1 and TRBJ1-5; D might be TRBD1 (5 bases). The CDR3 has 14 residues. Germline V lookup: CDR1 MGHRA, CDR2 YSYEKL. Trimming shortened V by 4 bases and J by 3 bases, and 10 bases separated the two germline ends. This chain's CDR3 is CASSLDSTNQPQHF. Written as DNA, the CDR3 is TGCGCCAGCAGCCTCGACAGCACCAATCAGCCCCAGCATTTT.

V usage is TRBV27 and J usage is TRBJ2-6, with TRBD1 identical over 8 bases. Per germline, CDR1 MNHEY and CDR2 SMNVEV (reference sequence). This CDR3 spans 18 amino acids. Losses at the gene ends were 5 bases for V and 3 bases for J; bases not matched to a gene: 12. The CDR3 DNA follows: TGTGCCAGCAGTGCTTCCGGGACAGGCTGGTTTGGGGCCAACGTCCTGACTTTC. This translates into CASSASGTGWFGANVLTF.

This clone was detected only a few times. V gene TRBV19 combines with J gene TRBJ2-7, with 9 bases identical to TRBD1. V lost 6 bases to trimming and J lost 2 bases; unmatched junction nucleotides: 5. The CDR3 is made up of 14 amino acids. Germline lookup yields CDR1 LNHDA and CDR2 SQIVND (reference sequence). CDR3 protein: CASSTGQGTYEQYF. Here the CDR3 DNA reads TGTGCCAGTAGCACGGGACAGGGTACCTACGAGCAGTACTTC.

This clone appeared a few times. J is TRBJ2-3 and V is TRBV6-6, with 10 bases fitting TRBD1. Germline lookup yields CDR1 MNHNY and CDR2 SVGAGI (reference sequence). The CDR3 runs 13 residues. V was pared by 8 bases and J by 6 bases, with 5 bases of the junction left unmatched. The CDR3 spells CASDRGQGDTQYF. DNA for the CDR3: TGTGCCAGCGACAGGGGGCAGGGGGATACGCAGTATTTT.

This clone was counted only a few times. V and J are TRBV29-1 and TRBJ1-1, with 7 bases matching TRBD1. This CDR3 comprises 14 residues. CDR1 and CDR2 (germline): SQVTM, ANQGSEA. V lost 6 bases and J lost 10; bases outside the gene matches: 17. CDR3 in amino acids: CSVAPRDSKGAAFF. CDR3 nucleotide sequence: TGCAGCGTCGCCCCTCGTGACAGCAAGGGGGCAGCTTTCTTT.

This clone was counted between two and nine times. The chain recombines TRBV7-2 with TRBJ2-7, with a possible D match to TRBD1 (6 bases). With 3 bases removed from V and 2 bases from J, the gap between germline ends came to 11 bases. Germline lookup yields CDR1 SGHTA and CDR2 FQGNSA. The CDR3 is 14 residues long. The CDR3 loop is CASSFLGAAYEQYF. The CDR3 nucleotides read TGTGCCAGCAGCTTCCTGGGGGCCGCCTACGAGCAGTACTTC.

This clone was found many times. The genes are TRBV5-1 and TRBJ2-4; TRBD1 matches at 9 bases. CDR3 length: 14 amino acids. Looked up from germline, CDR1 is SGHRS and CDR2 is YFSETQ. V dropped 4 bases and J dropped 7; count of bases not matched to a gene: 6. CDR3 amino acids: CASSGGQGENIQYF. In DNA, the CDR3 is TGCGCCAGCAGCGGGGGACAGGGAGAGAACATTCAGTACTTC.

The chain couples TRBV4-2 to TRBJ2-2; D gene unclear. This CDR3 contains 15 residues. Germline CDR1 and CDR2: LGHNA and YNFKEQ. With 3 bases removed from V and 3 bases from J, the gap between germline ends came to 11 bases. CDR3 nucleotides: TGTGCCAGCAGCCAGCCCAAACCGGACACCGGGGAGCTGTTTTTT. It encodes CASSQPKPDTGELFF.

This clone was observed a few times. The chain has TRBV27 and TRBJ2-5, with 8 nucleotides matching TRBD2. Per germline, CDR1 MNHEY and CDR2 SMNVEV (reference sequence). With 4 bases clipped from V and 0 bases from J, the junction kept 7 bases outside the gene matches. The CDR3 has 16 amino acids. The chain's CDR3 is CASSSRVAGNQETQYF. DNA of the CDR3: TGTGCCAGCAGTTCCCGAGTAGCGGGGAACCAAGAGACCCAGTACTTC.

This clone came up a few times. The chain combines TRBV30 with TRBJ2-5, with no clear D. The germline CDR1 and CDR2 sequences are GTSNPN and SVGIG (reference sequence). Trimming took off 2 bases at V and 4 bases at J, with 5 bases between the two ends. The CDR3 is 11 residues long. The CDR3: CAWSIGETQYF. CDR3 coding DNA: TGTGCCTGGAGTATCGGAGAGACCCAGTACTTC.

This clone has only a few counts. The chain couples TRBV28 to TRBJ1-5; 7 bases map to TRBD1. The V segment lost 4 bases and the J segment 5 bases; nucleotides outside the gene matches: 11. Germline V CDR1 and CDR2: MDHEN, SYDVKM. The CDR3 consists of 16 residues. In DNA form, the CDR3 reads TGTGCCAGCAGTTCCGGTCGACAGGGTGTTTATCAGCCCCAGCATTTT. It yields the protein CASSSGRQGVYQPQHF.

This clone showed up just a few times. The V gene is TRBV25-1, the J gene TRBJ1-1, with D unresolved. Germline CDR1 is MGHDK and CDR2 is SYGVNS. Trimming took 0 bases from V and 6 from J, leaving 8 bases between them. The CDR3 extends over 13 amino acids. CDR3 in DNA: TGTGCCAGCAGTGAATATCTGAGGGCTGAAGCTTTCTTT. This sequence encodes CASSEYLRAEAFF.

In this sample, this clone turned up a few times. This chain joins TRBV19 and TRBJ2-6; 7 positions match TRBD1. CDR1 LNHDA and CDR2 SQIVND come from the germline V gene (reference sequence). The CDR3 has 16 residues. Unmatched junction bases numbered 9, after V lost 6 bases and J lost 4 bases. This CDR3 is CASSQKGTAGANVLTF. CDR3 nucleotide sequence: TGTGCCAGTAGCCAGAAAGGGACAGCCGGGGCCAACGTCCTGACTTTC. The entire variable domain, with the rest obtained from reference TRBV19 and TRBJ2-6, is as follows: DGGITQSPKYLFRKEGQNVTLSCEQNLNHDAMYWYRQDPGQGLRLIYYSQIVNDFQKGDIAEGYSVSREKKESFPLTVTSAQKNPTAFYLCASSQKGTAGANVLTFGAGSRLTVL.

In this sample, this clone turned up many times. CDR3 region: CASSQSTGSSGYTF. The CDR3 DNA is TGCGCCAGCAGCCAATCGACAGGGTCTTCTGGCTACACCTTC. The V and J genes are TRBV4-1 and TRBJ1-2, with TRBD1 matching over 7 bases. The length of the CDR3 is 14 residues. The V and J ends lost 2 bases and 7 bases, in that order; junction bases with no gene match: 7. Germline-derived CDR1 and CDR2 are MGHRA and YSYEKL.

The rearrangement joins TRBV19 to TRBJ2-5, with 9 bases that match TRBD2. Germline V CDR1 and CDR2: LNHDA, SQIVND (reference sequence). The ends lost 6 bases at V and 2 bases at J; junction bases unmatched: 10. This CDR3 has 16 amino acids. The chain's CDR3 is CASSQPLAGYQETQYF. CDR3 nucleotides: TGTGCCAGTAGCCAGCCGCTAGCGGGGTATCAAGAGACCCAGTACTTC. The whole variable domain, remainder taken from reference TRBV19 and TRBJ2-5, is DGGITQSPKYLFRKEGQNVTLSCEQNLNHDAMYWYRQDPGQGLRLIYYSQIVNDFQKGDIAEGYSVSREKKESFPLTVTSAQKNPTAFYLCASSQPLAGYQETQYFGPGTRLLVL.

This clone was picked up a small number of times. The genes are TRBV16 and TRBJ1-5, with 7 bases aligning to TRBD1. CDR1 is KGHSY, CDR2 FQNENV, per germline. The CDR3 runs 15 residues. Trimming took 0 bases from V and 1 from J; bases not matched to a gene: 0. The CDR3 DNA reads as TGTGCCAGCAGCCAATCGGGACAGAGCAATCAGCCCCAGCATTTT. It translates to CASSQSGQSNQPQHF.

The CDR3 reads CASRAPTDTQYF. The CDR3 DNA reads as TGTGCCAGCAGGGCCCCCACAGATACGCAGTATTTT. The chain combines TRBV6-6 with TRBJ2-3; D remains unclear. Germline CDR1 is MNHNY and CDR2 is SVGAGI (reference sequence). This CDR3 contains 12 residues. V lost 6 bases, J lost 2 bases, and 6 bases lay in between.

The J gene is TRBJ2-1, the V gene TRBV15, with 7 bases matching TRBD1. Germline trimming cut 0 bases from V and 10 bases from J; bases unmatched to any gene: 9. The CDR3 has 15 residues. Germline loops: CDR1 LNHNV, CDR2 YYDKDF (reference sequence). The CDR3 coding sequence is TGTGCCACCAGCAGAGATAGGGCAGGGGGAAGGGAGCAGTTCTTC. This translates into CATSRDRAGGREQFF.

This clone was seen a handful of times. J is TRBJ1-2 and V is TRBV4-2; D remains unclear. The CDR3 consists of 16 residues. In germline, CDR1 is LGHNA, CDR2 YNFKEQ. The ends were cut back, 0 bases at V and 4 bases at J, with 15 bases in the middle. This chain's CDR3 is CASSQEFTEGGYGYTF. DNA of the CDR3: TGTGCCAGCAGCCAAGAGTTCACGGAAGGCGGCTATGGCTACACCTTC.

The table lists this clone with many counts. This chain joins TRBV5-1 and TRBJ1-4, with a tentative D call TRBD1 (6 bases). The CDR3 consists of 15 residues. Trimming pared 2 bases from V and 2 bases from J, leaving 10 bases between. Looked up from germline, CDR1 is SGHRS and CDR2 is YFSETQ. CDR3 sequence (DNA): TGCGCCAGCAGCTTCCAGGGGACGACTAATGAAAAACTGTTTTTT. This sequence encodes CASSFQGTTNEKLFF. The full variable domain, completed using reference TRBV5-1 and TRBJ1-4, is KAGVTQTPRYLIKTRGQQVTLSCSPISGHRSVSWYQQTPGQGLQFLFEYFSETQRNKGNFPGRFSGRQFSNSRSEMNVSTLELGDSALYLCASSFQGTTNEKLFFGSGTQLSVL.

This clone was counted a few times. This chain connects TRBV18 to TRBJ1-2, with a possible D match to TRBD1 (5 bases). This CDR3 has 14 residues. Germline CDR1 and CDR2: KGHSH and LQKENI. V dropped 5 bases and J dropped 0 bases, with 10 bases sitting between them. The CDR3 is CASSTGGTNYGYTF. The CDR3 DNA is TGTGCCAGCTCAACCGGGGGAACTAACTATGGCTACACCTTC.

This clone was seen more than once but under ten times. V is TRBV28 and J is TRBJ2-1; 11 positions match TRBD2. The CDR3 is made up of 14 amino acids. V dropped 4 bases and J dropped 13; count of bases not matched to a gene: 9. Germline V gives CDR1 MDHEN, CDR2 SYDVKM. The CDR3 sequence is CASSSLAGGLCQFF. The DNA for the CDR3 is TGTGCCAGCAGTTCTTTAGCGGGGGGGCTTTGTCAGTTCTTC.

This clone was counted between two and nine times. The rearrangement uses TRBV19 and TRBJ1-2, with a weak D call TRBD1 (5 bases). CDR3 length equals 13 residues. V gave up 5 bases and J gave up 8 bases, with 15 bases separating them. Germline V gene lookup returns CDR1 LNHDA and CDR2 SQIVND (reference sequence). CDR3 amino acids: CASSFGRVGGYTF. CDR3 in DNA: TGTGCCAGTAGTTTCGGCAGGGTGGGAGGCTACACCTTC.

The chain has TRBV18 and TRBJ1-6, with 9 bases aligning to TRBD1. The CDR3 is made up of 15 amino acids. Germline V lookup: CDR1 KGHSH, CDR2 LQKENI. Germline trimming cut 6 bases from V and 9 bases from J; bases unmatched to any gene: 9. The DNA of the CDR3 is TGTGCCAGCTCGCCCCGGGACAGGGACAGTTCACCCCTCCACTTT. Amino acids: CASSPRDRDSSPLHF. The whole variable domain, remainder taken from reference TRBV18 and TRBJ1-6, is NAGVMQNPRHLVRRRGQEARLRCSPMKGHSHVYWYRQLPEEGLKFMVYLQKENIIDESGMPKERFSAEFPKEGPSILRIQQVVRGDSAAYFCASSPRDRDSSPLHFGNGTRLTVT.

The sample holds a few counts of this clone. The gene calls are TRBV30 and TRBJ1-4; D is undetermined. Germline V gene lookup returns CDR1 GTSNPN and CDR2 SVGIG (reference sequence). V lost 2 bases and J lost 4, with 17 bases in between. The CDR3 covers 16 residues. This chain's CDR3 is CAWSPPQAGGNEKLFF. The CDR3 nucleotides read TGTGCCTGGAGTCCCCCCCAGGCCGGTGGTAATGAAAAACTGTTTTTT.

This chain joins TRBV7-3 and TRBJ2-7; 7 positions match TRBD2. The CDR3 spans 14 residues. Per germline, CDR1 SGHTA and CDR2 FQGTGA. Germline trimming cut 5 bases from V and 0 bases from J; bases unmatched to any gene: 4. The CDR3 DNA sequence: TGTGCCAGCAGCCCCGGGGGGTCCTCCTACGAGCAGTACTTC. Amino acid sequence: CASSPGGSSYEQYF.

A remark on this clone: Other DNA sequences in the sample encode the same CDR3. The chain recombines TRBV14 with TRBJ1-2; 8 positions agree with TRBD1. The CDR3 is 13 amino acids. Germline loops: CDR1 SGHDN, CDR2 FVKESK. J lost 3 bases, V lost 3 bases, and 0 bases had no gene match. CDR3 sequence (DNA): TGTGCCAGCAGCCAGGACAGGGACTATGGCTACACCTTC. Translated, it gives CASSQDRDYGYTF.